This T cell receptor (beta chain) was found in a study of technical replicates of blood from a handful of donors. Clones were sequenced by immunoSEQ multiplex PCR, and TCRdb holds only the in-frame ones, with some missing. The table has some 13,000 clones, around 80% seen once. This clone counts as medium-sized. The material sequenced was PBMCs. The sequence came from a human donor in good health.

CDR3 coding DNA: TGTGCCACCAGCGTGTTACGGGACAGCTCCTACGAGCAGTACTTC. This gives the protein CATSVLRDSSYEQYF. The V and J genes are TRBV15 and TRBJ2-7; 7 nucleotides agree with TRBD1. After removal of 5 bases from V and 0 bases from J, the junction contained 7 bases not matched to a gene. The CDR3 is 15 residues long. Looked up from germline, CDR1 is LNHNV and CDR2 is YYDKDF (reference sequence).